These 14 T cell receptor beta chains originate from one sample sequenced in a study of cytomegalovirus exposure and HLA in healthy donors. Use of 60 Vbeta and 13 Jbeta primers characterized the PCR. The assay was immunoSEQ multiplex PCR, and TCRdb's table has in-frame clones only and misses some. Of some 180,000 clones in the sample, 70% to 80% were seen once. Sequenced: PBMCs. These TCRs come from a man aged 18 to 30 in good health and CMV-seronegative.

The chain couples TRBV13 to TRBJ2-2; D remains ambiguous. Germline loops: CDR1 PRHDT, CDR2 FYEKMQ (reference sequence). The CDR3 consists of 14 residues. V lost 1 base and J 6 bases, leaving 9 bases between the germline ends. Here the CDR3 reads CASSLVGVAGELFF. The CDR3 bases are TGTGCCAGCAGCTTAGTCGGAGTCGCCGGGGAGCTGTTTTTT.

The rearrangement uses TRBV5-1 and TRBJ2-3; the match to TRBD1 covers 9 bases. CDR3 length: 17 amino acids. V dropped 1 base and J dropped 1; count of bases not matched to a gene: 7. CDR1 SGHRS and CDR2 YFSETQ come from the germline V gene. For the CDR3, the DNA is TGCGCCAGCAGCTTGAACAGGGGGCGCCTCGGCACAGATACGCAGTATTTT. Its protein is CASSLNRGRLGTDTQYF.

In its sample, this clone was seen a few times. CDR3 DNA: TGTGCCAGCAGTTACTTCGGCGGGGGGGCGAAGGAGACCCAGTACTTC. Its translation: CASSYFGGGAKETQYF. J is TRBJ2-5 and V is TRBV6-5, with 9 nucleotides matching TRBD2. This CDR3 has 16 residues. Germline values: CDR1 MNHEY, CDR2 SVGAGI. With V trimmed by 1 base and J by 5 bases, 8 bases remained unmatched.

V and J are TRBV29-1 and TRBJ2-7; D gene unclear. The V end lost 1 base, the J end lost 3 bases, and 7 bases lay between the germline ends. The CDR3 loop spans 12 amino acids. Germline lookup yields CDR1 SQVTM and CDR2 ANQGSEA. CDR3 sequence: CSVEGQFYEQYF. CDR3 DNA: TGCAGCGTTGAAGGGCAGTTCTACGAGCAGTACTTC.

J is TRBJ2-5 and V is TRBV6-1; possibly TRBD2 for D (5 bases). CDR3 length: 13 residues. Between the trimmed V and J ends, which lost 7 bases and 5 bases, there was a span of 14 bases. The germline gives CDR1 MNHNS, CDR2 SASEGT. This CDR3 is CASTPSSRETQYF. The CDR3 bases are TGTGCCAGCACCCCTAGCAGTCGGGAGACCCAGTACTTC.

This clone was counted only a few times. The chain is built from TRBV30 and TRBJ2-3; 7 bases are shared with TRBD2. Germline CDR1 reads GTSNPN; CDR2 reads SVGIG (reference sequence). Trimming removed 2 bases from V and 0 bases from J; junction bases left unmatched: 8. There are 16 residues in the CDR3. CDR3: CAWSRASGTSTDTQYF. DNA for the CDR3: TGTGCCTGGAGTAGGGCTAGCGGAACTAGCACAGATACGCAGTATTTT.

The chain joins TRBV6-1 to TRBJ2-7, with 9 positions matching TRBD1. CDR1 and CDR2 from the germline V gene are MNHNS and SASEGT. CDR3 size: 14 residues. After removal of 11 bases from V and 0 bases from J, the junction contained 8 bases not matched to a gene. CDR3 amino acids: CAGSRDRVSYEQYF. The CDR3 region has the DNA TGTGCCGGGTCGCGGGACAGGGTCTCCTACGAGCAGTACTTC.

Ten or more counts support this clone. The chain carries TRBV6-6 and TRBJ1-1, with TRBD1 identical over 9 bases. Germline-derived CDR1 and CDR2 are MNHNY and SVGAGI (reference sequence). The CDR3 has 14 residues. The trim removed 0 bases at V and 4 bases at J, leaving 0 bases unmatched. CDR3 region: CASSYSTGGTEAFF. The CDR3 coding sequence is TGTGCCAGCAGTTACTCGACAGGGGGCACTGAAGCTTTCTTT.

In DNA form, the CDR3 reads TGTGCCTGGGGGGGACTAGCGGGAGGGCCGTGGACCGGGGAGCTGTTTTTT. Translated, it gives CAWGGLAGGPWTGELFF. This chain links TRBV30 with TRBJ2-2, with 16 bases lining up with TRBD2. The length of the CDR3 is 17 residues. Trimming removed 5 bases from V and 5 bases from J; junction bases left unmatched: 8. In germline, CDR1 is GTSNPN, CDR2 SVGIG (reference sequence).

CDR3 in amino acids: CASRSDRVGSPLHF. The CDR3 DNA sequence: TGTGCCAGCAGAAGCGACAGGGTCGGTTCACCCCTCCACTTT. The chain couples TRBV6-5 to TRBJ1-6; 7 bases align to TRBD1. The CDR3 has 14 amino acids. The V and J ends lost 6 bases and 9 bases, in that order; junction bases with no gene match: 8. CDR1 and CDR2 from the germline V gene are MNHEY and SVGAGI.

The DNA of the CDR3 is TGTGCCTGTCGCGTCGGAGATACGCAGTATTTT. Residues: CACRVGDTQYF. The V gene is TRBV19, the J gene TRBJ2-3; no reliable D call. The CDR3 is made up of 11 amino acids. CDR1 and CDR2 from the germline V gene are LNHDA and SQIVND (reference sequence). V was cut by 11 bases and J by 5 bases, with 11 bases left in between.

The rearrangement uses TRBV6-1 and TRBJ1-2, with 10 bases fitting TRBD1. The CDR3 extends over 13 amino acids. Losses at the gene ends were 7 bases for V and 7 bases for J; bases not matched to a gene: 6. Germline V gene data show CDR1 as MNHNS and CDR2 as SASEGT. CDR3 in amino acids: CASIKTGGSGYTF. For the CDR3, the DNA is TGTGCCAGCATCAAGACAGGGGGCAGTGGCTACACCTTC.

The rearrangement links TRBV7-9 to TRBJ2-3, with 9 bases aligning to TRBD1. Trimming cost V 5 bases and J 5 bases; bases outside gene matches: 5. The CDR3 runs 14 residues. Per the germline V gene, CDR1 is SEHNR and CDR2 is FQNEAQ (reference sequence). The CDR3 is CASSQDRGIDTQYF. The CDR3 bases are TGTGCCAGCAGCCAGGACAGGGGCATAGATACGCAGTATTTT. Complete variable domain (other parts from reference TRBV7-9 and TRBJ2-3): DTGVSQNPRHKITKRGQNVTFRCDPISEHNRLYWYRQTLGQGPEFLTYFQNEAQLEKSRLLSDRFSAERPKGSFSTLEIQRTEQGDSAMYLCASSQDRGIDTQYFGPGTRLTVL.

CDR3 sequence (DNA): TGTGCCAGCAGCATTTTAGCGGGGGCCCGCACAGATACGCAGTATTTT. Translated, it gives CASSILAGARTDTQYF. The chain has TRBV5-6 and TRBJ2-3; 9 bases match TRBD2. In germline, CDR1 is SGHDT, CDR2 YYEEEE. With V trimmed by 4 bases and J by 1 base, 7 bases remained unmatched. CDR3 length equals 16 residues.